This TCR beta chain was captured by sequencing in a study of CD8+ T cells in alopecia areata. Study-level background: Each day, treated patients took oral tofacitinib twice, at 5 to 10 mg per dose. Tofacitinib was given for 6 to 18 months, then stopped for 6 months.

General study points: Scalp samples also yield sequences of resident alphabeta T cells from normal skin. Clonality exceeded that of normal scalp in lesional scalp, most notably in alopecia totalis/universalis.

Sequencing templates came from extracted RNA that was reverse transcribed into cDNA. TCRdb keeps only in-frame clones here, not all; method: immunoSEQ multiplex PCR. The sample holds about 11,000 clones, approximately 60% seen once. The CDR3 covers 13 residues. CDR1 is MNHNY and CDR2 is SVGAGI in the germline V gene (reference sequence). V shed 5 bases and J shed 3 bases, with 8 bases lying between them. On this clone: Its specificity is unknown.

The investigators collected lesional scalp punch biopsies and peripheral blood from alopecia areata patients. The V and J genes are TRBV6-6 and TRBJ1-3, with D tentatively TRBD1 (5 bases). Sequenced material: skin. This receptor was identified in a human donor with alopecia areata. CDR3: CASSQGVGNTIYF. The DNA of the CDR3 is TGTGCCAGCAGTCAAGGGGTTGGAAACACCATATATTTT.